This record looks at one T cell receptor (beta chain) sequence and its context. Its specificity is unknown. The CDR3 runs to 16 residues. Germline V lookup: CDR1 SQVTM, CDR2 ANQGSEA. Trimming took off 8 bases at V and 4 bases at J, with 24 bases between the two ends. This sample stems from a study of post-analysis software for immune sequencing data. Findings and limits, study-wide: Relative to controls, patients with multiple sclerosis showed significantly lower normalized Chao1 diversity. Patients carried roughly 5 TRBV segments more frequently than controls did, and TRBV5-6, TRBV5-1 and TRBV20-1 were among them.

Prepared libraries of TCR beta cDNA carried unique molecular identifiers. Around 500,000 cDNA molecules were obtained per 1 to 10 million input T cells. MiXCR was run by TCRdb on the PCR reads, yielding one entry per CDR3 protein. The sample yields about 810,000 distinct CDR3 sequences, approximately 50% seen once. The receptor's source is a girl aged 5-17 years with multiple sclerosis. The material sequenced was blood. This chain uses TRBV29-1 with TRBJ2-1; the D call may be TRBD1 or TRBD2 (6 bases each). The CDR3 sequence is CSFNGPGGGHYNEQFF. CDR3 DNA: TGCAGCTTCAACGGGCCCGGGGGCGGACATTACAATGAGCAGTTCTTC.